One sample yielded the 24 T cell receptor beta chains listed below, sequenced in a study of beta chain features in type 1 diabetes. The study's findings and limits: In all four CD4+ subsets, TCRB CDR3 length was significantly, moderately reduced in type 1 diabetes.

Their recognized antigens are unknown. Expressed TCRB transcripts were sequenced after all isolated RNA was converted to cDNA. Sequencing was performed with immunoSEQ multiplex PCR; in TCRdb, only in-frame clones are kept and a portion is missing. This table has just under 150,000 clones, around 13% appearing once. Sequencing used central memory CD4+ T cells from blood. The receptors were gathered from a young man with type 1 diabetes.

The chain uses TRBV2 and TRBJ2-1; a possible D gene is TRBD1 (5 bases). The CDR3 runs 16 residues. Germline V lookup: CDR1 SNHLY, CDR2 FYNNEI. The V end lost 1 base, the J end lost 1 base, and 11 bases lay between the germline ends. The CDR3 nucleotides are TGTGCCAGCAGTGAAGGGGGCCCGAGTTCCTACAATGAGCAGTTCTTC. Its translation is CASSEGGPSSYNEQFF.

The genes are TRBV5-4 and TRBJ2-3; D perhaps matches TRBD2 (5 bases). Deletions cut 2 bases from V and 0 bases from J, with 13 bases between. CDR1 is SGHNT and CDR2 is YYREEE in the germline V gene (reference sequence). The CDR3 extends over 16 amino acids. The CDR3 loop reads CASSFRGIRSTDTQYF. CDR3 nucleotides: TGTGCCAGCAGCTTCCGAGGGATCCGGAGCACAGATACGCAGTATTTT.

This clone occurred many times. The genes are TRBV13 and TRBJ1-1; no clear D gene. V lost 2 bases, J lost 8 bases, and 9 bases lay in between. CDR3 size: 12 residues. Germline-derived CDR1 and CDR2 are PRHDT and FYEKMQ (reference sequence). The CDR3 is CASSLLNGEAFF. The CDR3 DNA follows: TGTGCCAGCAGCTTACTAAATGGGGAAGCTTTCTTT. Supplemented by reference TRBV13 and TRBJ1-1, the full variable domain reads AAGVIQSPRHLIKEKRETATLKCYPIPRHDTVYWYQQGPGQDPQFLISFYEKMQSDKGSIPDRFSAQQFSDYHSELNMSSLELGDSALYFCASSLLNGEAFFGQGTRLTVV.

This clone was picked up a small number of times. This sequence joins TRBV30 and TRBJ2-7, with D tentatively TRBD1 or TRBD2 (5 bases each). V shed 4 bases and J shed 2 bases, with 15 bases lying between them. The germline V gene encodes CDR1 GTSNPN and CDR2 SVGIG (reference sequence). The CDR3 covers 14 residues. CDR3 in DNA: TGTGCCTGGATTCCCGGGACGGCAACCTACGAGCAGTACTTC. Translated, it gives CAWIPGTATYEQYF.

This chain links TRBV4-1 with TRBJ2-1; TRBD2 aligns across 9 bases. Germline CDR1 reads MGHRA; CDR2 reads YSYEKL. The length of the CDR3 is 16 residues. J gave up 8 bases and V 1 base, and 9 bases lay outside the gene matches. The CDR3 DNA follows: TGCGCCAGCAGCCAAGCGGCGGCGGGGGGGCTCTATGAGCAGTTCTTC. It codes for CASSQAAAGGLYEQFF.

This clone was seen only a few times. The chain carries TRBV28 and TRBJ1-1, with 8 bases aligning to TRBD1. CDR3 length: 16 residues. Germline V lookup: CDR1 MDHEN, CDR2 SYDVKM. Losses at the gene ends were 1 base for V and 4 bases for J; bases not matched to a gene: 8. CDR3 DNA sequence: TGTGCCAGCAGTTTATCTGCCGGACAGGGATCCACTGAAGCTTTCTTT. Translated: CASSLSAGQGSTEAFF.

The chain uses TRBV7-8 and TRBJ1-5; 9 positions match TRBD1. Germline V gene sequence: CDR1 SGHVS, CDR2 FQNEAQ. Trimming cost V 4 bases and J 5 bases; bases outside gene matches: 6. This CDR3 comprises 15 residues. The CDR3 loop reads CASSSGTGLDQPQHF. The CDR3, as DNA: TGTGCCAGCAGCTCCGGGACAGGGTTGGATCAGCCCCAGCATTTT.

The J gene is TRBJ1-2, the V gene TRBV4-1; no clear D. The V and J ends lost 1 base and 0 bases respectively, with 9 bases between them. The CDR3 has 15 residues. Germline-derived CDR1 and CDR2 are MGHRA and YSYEKL. CDR3 protein: CASSQVGRANYGYTF. DNA of the CDR3: TGCGCCAGCAGCCAAGTGGGCAGAGCTAACTATGGCTACACCTTC.

This clone was recorded at least ten times. The chain is built from TRBV10-3 and TRBJ1-5; D is unclear. V lost 4 bases to trimming and J lost 4 bases, with 8 bases between them. CDR3 length: 13 amino acids. In germline, CDR1 is ENHRY, CDR2 SYGVKD. DNA for the CDR3: TGTGCCATCAGTGGGTCCGGGAATCAGCCCCAGCATTTT. It encodes CAISGSGNQPQHF.

This clone was picked up a small number of times. V gene TRBV2 combines with J gene TRBJ2-5; 12 nucleotides line up with TRBD2. Trimming removed 8 bases from V and 2 bases from J; junction bases left unmatched: 6. Germline CDR1 is SNHLY and CDR2 is FYNNEI. This CDR3 region has 15 residues. Written as DNA, the CDR3 is TGTGCCAGCTCTGGACTAGCGGGACCGCAAGAGACCCAGTACTTC. Its translation: CASSGLAGPQETQYF.

This clone was found a few times. The CDR3 region has the DNA TGCGCCAGCAGCTTTGAACCGAACAATGAAAAACTGTTTTTT. As protein: CASSFEPNNEKLFF. The rearrangement joins TRBV5-1 to TRBJ1-4; no clear D. The CDR3 length is 14 residues. The germline gives CDR1 SGHRS, CDR2 YFSETQ. Trimming stripped 2 bases from V and 5 bases from J, with 10 bases between.

This clone has a handful of counts. J is TRBJ1-3 and V is TRBV29-1; 8 positions match TRBD1. V shed 6 bases and J 4 bases; nucleotides not matched to a gene: 5. CDR1 and CDR2 (germline): SQVTM, ANQGSEA. The CDR3 sequence is 13 residues long. The CDR3 is CSVKTGDGNTIYF. DNA of the CDR3: TGCAGCGTAAAGACAGGGGACGGAAACACCATATATTTT.

This clone was seen a few times. The J gene is TRBJ1-3, the V gene TRBV7-9; 7 positions match TRBD1. The CDR3 consists of 14 residues. V gave up 10 bases and J gave up 0 bases; unmatched junction bases: 6. Germline V CDR1 and CDR2: SEHNR, FQNEAQ (reference sequence). CDR3 coding DNA: TGTGCCACAAGGACAGGATCCTCTGGAAACACCATATATTTT. Its protein product is CATRTGSSGNTIYF.

The chain couples TRBV15 to TRBJ1-6; no definite D call. Germline V lookup: CDR1 LNHNV, CDR2 YYDKDF (reference sequence). V was pared by 6 bases and J by 7 bases, with 10 bases between. The CDR3 extends over 13 amino acids. The CDR3 loop is CATSTRQNSPLHF. CDR3 coding DNA: TGTGCCACCAGTACGAGACAAAATTCACCCCTCCACTTT.

This chain joins TRBV6-1 and TRBJ2-1; 7 bases agree with TRBD1. The CDR3 is made up of 12 amino acids. Unmatched junction bases numbered 1, after V lost 4 bases and J lost 7 bases. CDR1 MNHNS and CDR2 SASEGT come from the germline V gene. The CDR3 coding sequence is TGTGCCAGCAGTGTACAGGGGAATGAGCAGTTCTTC. Translated: CASSVQGNEQFF.

In its sample, this clone was seen a few times. This sequence joins TRBV10-3 and TRBJ1-5; possibly TRBD1 for D (5 bases). Germline assignment: CDR1 ENHRY and CDR2 SYGVKD. The CDR3 has 13 amino acids. Trimming stripped 6 bases from V and 7 bases from J, with 13 bases between. The CDR3 is CAIRPEGSQPQHF. The CDR3 region has the DNA TGTGCCATCAGACCGGAGGGGAGCCAGCCCCAGCATTTT.

The genes are TRBV7-6 and TRBJ2-1, with 12 positions matching TRBD2. V was pared by 5 bases and J by 4 bases, with 9 bases of the junction left unmatched. This CDR3 spans 17 amino acids. Germline V gene sequence: CDR1 SGHVS, CDR2 FNYEAQ. CDR3 loop: CASSPTQTSGGYNEQFF. DNA for the CDR3: TGTGCCAGCAGCCCAACGCAGACTAGCGGGGGTTACAATGAGCAGTTCTTC.

The CDR3 loop reads CASSVDSHTGELFF. In DNA form, the CDR3 reads TGTGCCAGCAGCGTGGACAGCCACACCGGGGAGCTGTTTTTT. The chain uses TRBV13 and TRBJ2-2; possible D gene TRBD1, 6 bases. Per the germline V gene, CDR1 is PRHDT and CDR2 is FYEKMQ (reference sequence). The CDR3 spans 14 residues. Trimming shortened V by 5 bases and J by 3 bases, and 10 bases separated the two germline ends.

This clone showed up just a few times. The chain combines TRBV18 with TRBJ1-1; TRBD1 matches 7 bases. The CDR3 runs 16 residues. In germline, CDR1 is KGHSH, CDR2 LQKENI. Trimming removed 3 bases from V and 1 base from J; junction bases left unmatched: 8. The CDR3 DNA follows: TGTGCCAGCTCACCTTACGCCGGGACAGCGAACACTGAAGCTTTCTTT. This translates into CASSPYAGTANTEAFF.

This clone was found a few times. The DNA of the CDR3 is TGTGCCAGCAGCCCAAGGCTGGGAGAGACCCAGTACTTC. Protein: CASSPRLGETQYF. The chain links TRBV7-2 to TRBJ2-5, with D uncertain. Trimming left V 5 bases short and J 4 bases short, with 11 bases between. This CDR3 has 13 amino acids. The germline gives CDR1 SGHTA, CDR2 FQGNSA.

This clone was observed a handful of times. V usage is TRBV29-1 and J usage is TRBJ1-5; weak D call: TRBD1 (6 bases). Germline lookup yields CDR1 SQVTM and CDR2 ANQGSEA. The CDR3 spans 19 residues. Deletions cut 1 base from V and 0 bases from J, with 22 bases between. The CDR3 region is CSVEGPSHRQAYSNQPQHF. In DNA, the CDR3 is TGCAGCGTTGAAGGCCCCTCTCATAGACAGGCCTATAGCAATCAGCCCCAGCATTTT.

This clone was seen only a few times. This chain joins TRBV25-1 and TRBJ1-2, with D uncertain. The germline gives CDR1 MGHDK, CDR2 SYGVNS. The germline V and J ends were trimmed by 2 bases and 7 bases, with 14 bases remaining between them. The CDR3 has 14 amino acids. Written as DNA, the CDR3 is TGTGCCAGCAGTGAACAAAGGTTAGGGAGTGGCTACACCTTC. Residues: CASSEQRLGSGYTF.

This clone was observed a few times. V usage is TRBV28 and J usage is TRBJ2-4; D possibly corresponds to TRBD2 (5 bases). The V gene's germline CDR1 is MDHEN and CDR2 SYDVKM. The CDR3 loop spans 17 amino acids. V lost 5 bases and J 0 bases, leaving 17 bases between the germline ends. Written as DNA, the CDR3 is TGTGCCAGCAGTATCTCGACGGGAATACTAGCCAAAAACATTCAGTACTTC. Protein: CASSISTGILAKNIQYF.

The chain links TRBV10-3 to TRBJ2-3; D call uncertain. Germline loops: CDR1 ENHRY, CDR2 SYGVKD. The CDR3 consists of 13 residues. V lost 6 bases to trimming and J lost 6 bases, with 13 bases between them. The CDR3 region has the DNA TGTGCCATCAGCGGGCCTCTAAGCGATACGCAGTATTTT. This translates into CAISGPLSDTQYF.